This T cell receptor (beta chain) was profiled in a study of radiation and T cells in renal cell carcinoma. The wider study: Nephrectomy followed 15 Gy stereotactic body radiation by 4 weeks.

The V gene lost 2 bases and the J gene lost 8 bases, with 21 bases spanning the gap. This CDR3 has 17 amino acids. Looked up from germline, CDR1 is LNHNV and CDR2 is YYDKDF (reference sequence). Study findings and constraints: In blood, top tumor clones expanded by 2 weeks, shrinking by 4.

Time point meaning: blood 2 weeks post-SBRT. As for treatment: 15 Gy SBRT to primary tumor, nephrectomy 4 weeks later. The sample holds a few counts of this clone. Its specificity is not known. The protocol was immunoSEQ multiplex PCR, while the TCRdb copy is restricted to in-frame clones and leaves out a portion. The sample shows tens of thousands of clones, 65% to 90% of them seen only once. The specimen comprised blood, sampled from a patient whose treatment included radiotherapy and nephrectomy. The J gene is TRBJ1-4, the V gene TRBV15; TRBD1 is a possible D gene (6 bases). This TCR derives from a woman in her forties or fifties with renal cell carcinoma. CDR3 region: CATSRRRTGTVGEKLFF. Here the CDR3 DNA reads TGTGCCACCAGCAGACGACGTACAGGGACCGTTGGGGAAAAACTGTTTTTT.